The 25 T cell receptor beta chains in this list originate from one sample, sequenced in a study of beta chain features in type 1 diabetes. Expressed TCRB transcripts were sequenced because the entire RNA isolate underwent reverse transcription. The method was immunoSEQ multiplex PCR; TCRdb's version includes in-frame clones alone and lacks a portion of them. The repertoire holds around 250,000 clones, about 25% seen once, with around 4% in the top ten. The sequenced sample consisted of central memory CD4+ T cells from blood. These receptors were taken from a man aged 25 to 45 in good health.

This clone was seen a few times. This rearrangement joins TRBV29-1 to TRBJ1-2, with D unclear. This CDR3 region has 11 residues. CDR1 SQVTM and CDR2 ANQGSEA come from the germline V gene. CDR3 sequence: CSAWGNYGYTF. CDR3 in DNA: TGCAGTGCTTGGGGTAACTATGGCTACACCTTC.

CDR3 coding DNA: TGTGCCAGCAGGATGAGGGGGATCAATCAGCCCCAGCATTTT. Its translation: CASRMRGINQPQHF. The genes are TRBV2 and TRBJ1-5; maybe TRBD1 (6 bases). Trimming pared 6 bases from V and 3 bases from J, leaving 12 bases between. This CDR3 contains 14 residues. Germline V CDR1 and CDR2: SNHLY, FYNNEI.

The chain uses TRBV28 and TRBJ2-7; D may be TRBD2 (6 bases). The germline V gene has CDR1 MDHEN and CDR2 SYDVKM. V lost 3 bases to trimming and J lost 5 bases, with 11 bases between them. The CDR3 contains 13 residues. CDR3 sequence: CASSFGGRNEQYF. The CDR3 DNA reads TGTGCCAGCAGTTTTGGAGGGAGGAACGAGCAGTACTTC.

The chain recombines TRBV30 with TRBJ1-1; 8 positions match TRBD1. The V segment lost 1 base and the J segment 9 bases; nucleotides outside the gene matches: 4. Looked up from germline, CDR1 is GTSNPN and CDR2 is SVGIG (reference sequence). The CDR3 extends over 12 amino acids. CDR3 residues: CAWSGTGGKAFF. In nucleotides, the CDR3 is TGTGCCTGGAGTGGAACAGGGGGAAAAGCTTTCTTT.

J is TRBJ2-2 and V is TRBV5-6; possibly TRBD1 for D (6 bases). Trimming pared 1 base from V and 4 bases from J, leaving 14 bases between. The CDR3 is 16 amino acids. The germline CDR1 and CDR2 sequences are SGHDT and YYEEEE. The chain's CDR3 is CASSLKIRGSTGELFF. The CDR3 nucleotides read TGTGCCAGCAGCTTGAAGATAAGGGGGTCCACCGGGGAGCTGTTTTTT.

This clone was detected only a few times. The same CDR3 can be traced to other DNA sequences in this sample. This chain links TRBV5-1 with TRBJ1-3; perhaps TRBD1 as D (6 bases). V lost 3 bases and J 1 base, leaving 8 bases between the germline ends. The germline gives CDR1 SGHRS, CDR2 YFSETQ. This CDR3 region has 14 residues. In nucleotides, the CDR3 is TGCGCCAGCAGCTCTCAGGGGTCTGGAAACACCATATATTTT. Protein: CASSSQGSGNTIYF.

This sequence joins TRBV15 and TRBJ1-2, with 7 bases identical to TRBD1. Germline CDR1 LNHNV, CDR2 YYDKDF (reference sequence). Trimming at V came to 3 bases and at J to 6 bases, leaving 10 bases not matched to a gene. This CDR3 spans 15 amino acids. CDR3 residues: CATSSRQGTSNGYTF. Written as DNA, the CDR3 is TGTGCCACCAGCAGTCGACAGGGAACGAGTAATGGCTACACCTTC.

V and J are TRBV15 and TRBJ2-2; TRBD1 matches 7 bases. V was pared by 5 bases and J by 5 bases, with 11 bases of the junction left unmatched. The CDR3 has 16 amino acids. Germline CDR1 is LNHNV and CDR2 is YYDKDF (reference sequence). The CDR3 loop is CATSWGSRGNTGELFF. For the CDR3, the DNA is TGTGCCACCAGCTGGGGGAGCAGGGGGAATACCGGGGAGCTGTTTTTT.

The chain couples TRBV9 to TRBJ2-1; 7 bases agree with TRBD2. Germline CDR1 and CDR2: SGDLS and YYNGEE. The CDR3 runs to 15 residues. V lost 0 bases and J lost 4; bases outside the gene matches: 4. The CDR3 DNA sequence: TGTGCCAGCAGCGTAGCGGGGGGTGGTTACAATGAGCAGTTCTTC. Encoded protein: CASSVAGGGYNEQFF.

V usage is TRBV5-4 and J usage is TRBJ2-6; D is ambiguous. In germline, CDR1 is SGHNT, CDR2 YYREEE (reference sequence). The CDR3 spans 15 residues. The V end lost 4 bases, the J end lost 0 bases, and 8 bases lay between the germline ends. The CDR3: CASSPSSSGANVLTF. CDR3 coding DNA: TGTGCCAGCAGCCCATCCTCCTCTGGGGCCAACGTCCTGACTTTC. Drawing the rest from reference TRBV5-4 and TRBJ2-6, the complete variable domain is ETGVTQSPTHLIKTRGQQVTLRCSSQSGHNTVSWYQQALGQGPQFIFQYYREEENGRGNFPPRFSGLQFPNYSSELNVNALELDDSALYLCASSPSSSGANVLTFGAGSRLTVL.

The genes are TRBV5-6 and TRBJ2-1; 8 nucleotides agree with TRBD1. The CDR3 sequence is 18 residues long. Germline V gives CDR1 SGHDT, CDR2 YYEEEE. The V and J ends lost 1 base and 7 bases, in that order; junction bases with no gene match: 16. As DNA, the CDR3 is TGTGCCAGCAGCTTGACGGAACGGACAGGGCGTGTACAGAATGAGCAGTTCTTC. This encodes CASSLTERTGRVQNEQFF.

This clone was counted between two and nine times. The chain is built from TRBV5-1 and TRBJ2-3, with 8 bases that match TRBD1. CDR1 SGHRS and CDR2 YFSETQ come from the germline V gene. J gave up 4 bases and V 6 bases, and 10 bases lay outside the gene matches. The CDR3 loop spans 15 amino acids. The CDR3 DNA follows: TGCGCCAGCACCCGGACGGGACAGGCCGCAGATACGCAGTATTTT. As protein: CASTRTGQAADTQYF.

The gene calls are TRBV4-2 and TRBJ1-2; possibly TRBD1 for D (5 bases). The V end lost 2 bases, the J end lost 3 bases, and 13 bases lay between the germline ends. The germline CDR1 and CDR2 sequences are LGHNA and YNFKEQ. The CDR3 has 15 amino acids. CDR3 nucleotides: TGTGCCAGCAGCCAACCCCAGAGAGGGGACTATGGCTACACCTTC. Protein product: CASSQPQRGDYGYTF.

For this clone: This likely traces to a read error, being one base from a far larger clone. The rearrangement uses TRBV2 and TRBJ2-7, with 9 bases lining up with TRBD1. Trimming removed 6 bases from V and 3 bases from J; junction bases left unmatched: 3. Germline assignment: CDR1 SNHLY and CDR2 FYNNEI. The CDR3 length is 13 residues. CDR3 DNA sequence: TGTGCCAGCAGCCGGGACAGGGACTACGAGCAGTACTTC. It is translated as CASSRDRDYEQYF. The variable domain in full, completed from reference TRBV2 and TRBJ2-7, reads EPEVTQTPSHQVTQMGQEVILRCVPISNHLYFYWYRQILGQKVEFLVSFYNNEISEKSEIFDDQFSVERPDGSNFTLKIRSTKLEDSAMYFCASSRDRDYEQYFGPGTRLTVT.

The CDR3 DNA is TGTGCCATCGCGAACACCGGGGAGCTGTTTTTT. It specifies CAIANTGELFF. V is TRBV7-2 and J is TRBJ2-2, with D hard to call. Trimming pared 10 bases from V and 0 bases from J, leaving 3 bases between. The CDR3 totals 11 residues. Germline values: CDR1 SGHTA, CDR2 FQGNSA.

This clone showed up just a few times. The chain joins TRBV19 to TRBJ2-2; D remains unclear. Trimming removed 8 bases at V and 5 bases at J, with 9 bases between. CDR1 is LNHDA, CDR2 SQIVND, per germline (reference sequence). This CDR3 comprises 12 residues. The CDR3 DNA reads as TGTGCCAGTGTAACGTGGACCGGGGAGCTGTTTTTT. This encodes CASVTWTGELFF.

V usage is TRBV7-2 and J usage is TRBJ2-5; 7 bases line up with TRBD1. V was clipped by 6 bases and J by 4 bases; unmatched bases: 11. From germline, CDR1 is SGHTA and CDR2 FQGNSA. This CDR3 is 15 amino acids long. The CDR3: CASSSRQGAGETQYF. CDR3 DNA sequence: TGTGCCAGCAGTTCTAGACAGGGTGCGGGAGAGACCCAGTACTTC.

In its sample, this clone was seen a few times. The V and J genes are TRBV4-3 and TRBJ2-7; no clear D gene. The germline CDR1 and CDR2 sequences are LGHNA and YSLEER. V was trimmed by 0 bases and J by 0 bases, leaving 9 bases between them. This CDR3 has 15 amino acids. CDR3 sequence reads: CASSQELHRSYEQYF. CDR3 nucleotides: TGCGCCAGCAGCCAAGAGCTGCACCGCTCCTACGAGCAGTACTTC.

The chain has TRBV29-1 and TRBJ2-7; no firm D call. V was cut by 4 bases and J by 0 bases, with 7 bases left in between. The CDR3 length is 12 residues. Germline CDR1 SQVTM, CDR2 ANQGSEA. The CDR3 region has the DNA TGCAGCGTTGTGATCTCCTCCTACGAGCAGTACTTC. Translating gives CSVVISSYEQYF.

This clone has only a few counts. J is TRBJ2-1 and V is TRBV7-9, with 8 bases matching TRBD2. Trimming cost V 1 base and J 7 bases; bases outside gene matches: 6. Per the germline V gene, CDR1 is SEHNR and CDR2 is FQNEAQ (reference sequence). This CDR3 is built from 15 residues. The CDR3 nucleotides are TGTGCCAGCAGCTTAGAAGGACTAGCTGGGAATGAGCAGTTCTTC. Its translation: CASSLEGLAGNEQFF.

The V gene is TRBV6-1, the J gene TRBJ2-3; maybe TRBD1 (5 bases). Germline V gene sequence: CDR1 MNHNS, CDR2 SASEGT. CDR3 length equals 12 residues. The V end was cut by 7 bases, the J end by 5 bases, with 10 bases between. In nucleotides, the CDR3 is TGTGCCAGCACAGAGCAGGGAGATACGCAGTATTTT. Translated, it gives CASTEQGDTQYF.

This clone was detected ten times or more. The genes are TRBV30 and TRBJ1-1, with TRBD1 matching over 7 bases. The CDR3 is made up of 13 amino acids. Germline loops: CDR1 GTSNPN, CDR2 SVGIG (reference sequence). The V segment lost 3 bases and the J segment 6 bases; nucleotides outside the gene matches: 7. The CDR3 region is CAWSPAGGPEAFF. The CDR3 nucleotides are TGTGCCTGGAGCCCCGCAGGGGGGCCTGAAGCTTTCTTT.

V gene TRBV30 combines with J gene TRBJ2-1; 10 nucleotides line up with TRBD1. The J segment lost 5 bases and the V segment lost 8 bases, leaving 3 bases of the junction unmatched. Germline lookup yields CDR1 GTSNPN and CDR2 SVGIG (reference sequence). There are 12 residues in the CDR3. CDR3 DNA sequence: TGTGCCGGGGGACAGGGGAACAATGAGCAGTTCTTC. Its translation is CAGGQGNNEQFF.

This clone was seen a handful of times. This rearrangement joins TRBV27 to TRBJ2-2; TRBD2 matches 9 bases. This CDR3 has 14 residues. Germline V lookup: CDR1 MNHEY, CDR2 SMNVEV (reference sequence). V shed 5 bases, J shed 4 bases, and the junction held 2 bases outside the gene matches. The CDR3 reads CASSRREGTGELFF. In nucleotides, the CDR3 is TGTGCCAGCAGTAGGCGGGAGGGCACCGGGGAGCTGTTTTTT.

This clone was seen a few times. The rearrangement uses TRBV13 and TRBJ2-7; D is perhaps TRBD2 (6 bases). From germline, CDR1 is PRHDT and CDR2 FYEKMQ (reference sequence). V was trimmed by 6 bases and J by 0 bases, leaving 15 bases between them. The CDR3 is 15 residues long. CDR3 residues: CASRRVAATSYEQYF. The CDR3 DNA reads TGTGCCAGCAGGCGCGTAGCGGCGACCTCCTACGAGCAGTACTTC.